This entry lists 28 T cell receptor beta chains sequenced from one sample in a study of cytomegalovirus exposure and HLA in healthy donors. PCR primers comprised 60 Vbeta and 13 Jbeta primers. Profiling relied on immunoSEQ multiplex PCR, and the TCRdb table lists in-frame clones only, not all of them. The sample lists 150,000 to 200,000 clones, approximately 80% seen once, with more than 0.5% in the top ten. Sequencing input: PBMCs. The receptors derive from a woman between 45 and 60 years old in good health and CMV-seronegative.

This chain joins TRBV11-2 and TRBJ1-2, with TRBD1 identical over 7 bases. The CDR3 is made up of 14 amino acids. The J segment lost 8 bases and the V segment lost 1 base, leaving 7 bases of the junction unmatched. Germline V CDR1 and CDR2: SGHAT, FQNNGV. In DNA, the CDR3 is TGTGCCAGCAGCTTAGGGCCAGGGGGTGAAGGCTACACCTTC. Protein: CASSLGPGGEGYTF.

The genes are TRBV4-1 and TRBJ2-3; D unresolved. CDR1 is MGHRA and CDR2 is YSYEKL in the germline V gene. The V gene lost 0 bases and the J gene lost 4 bases, with 8 bases spanning the gap. The CDR3 consists of 14 residues. The DNA of the CDR3 is TGCGCCAGCAGCCAAGATCGTTGGCCAGATACGCAGTATTTT. Translation: CASSQDRWPDTQYF.

The chain is built from TRBV28 and TRBJ2-1, with 9 bases matching TRBD2. This CDR3 spans 15 amino acids. Trimming cost V 2 bases and J 5 bases; bases outside gene matches: 4. CDR1 is MDHEN and CDR2 is SYDVKM in the germline V gene. The CDR3 nucleotides are TGTGCCAGCAGTTTAGCGGGGGGGACCCACAATGAGCAGTTCTTC. It specifies CASSLAGGTHNEQFF.

V usage is TRBV30 and J usage is TRBJ1-1; unclear D gene. The V and J ends lost 1 base and 6 bases respectively, with 12 bases between them. The CDR3 runs 13 residues. Germline V gene data show CDR1 as GTSNPN and CDR2 as SVGIG (reference sequence). The CDR3 spells CAWSALPGAEAFF. In DNA, the CDR3 is TGTGCCTGGAGTGCTCTACCCGGGGCTGAAGCTTTCTTT. Looking up the rest from reference TRBV30 and TRBJ1-1 gives the full variable domain: SQTIHQWPATLVQPVGSPLSLECTVEGTSNPNLYWYRQAAGRGLQLLFYSVGIGQISSEVPQNLSASRPQDRQFILSSKKLLLSDSGFYLCAWSALPGAEAFFGQGTRLTVV.

This clone was seen more than once but under ten times. This chain joins TRBV5-1 and TRBJ2-2, with D possibly matching TRBD2 (5 bases). CDR3 length: 13 residues. The germline V gene has CDR1 SGHRS and CDR2 YFSETQ. V was trimmed by 7 bases and J by 9 bases, leaving 16 bases between them. Written as DNA, the CDR3 is TGCGCCAGCTCGCTGGAAAGCGGCTGGGAGCTGTTTTTT. Amino acids: CASSLESGWELFF.

The chain has TRBV28 and TRBJ2-7; D might be TRBD2 (6 bases). Trimming left V 10 bases short and J 1 base short, with 17 bases between. This CDR3 contains 14 residues. Looked up from germline, CDR1 is MDHEN and CDR2 is SYDVKM. This chain's CDR3 is CATLSGQPSYEQYF. For the CDR3, the DNA is TGTGCCACCCTCAGCGGGCAGCCGTCCTACGAGCAGTACTTC.

The chain employs TRBV28 and TRBJ2-1; 7 nucleotides line up with TRBD2. The CDR3 loop spans 15 amino acids. The V gene's germline CDR1 is MDHEN and CDR2 SYDVKM. J was trimmed by 6 bases and V by 2 bases; bases with no gene match: 7. The CDR3 spells CASSLDPGRSNEQFF. As DNA, the CDR3 is TGTGCCAGCAGTTTAGATCCCGGGAGGTCCAATGAGCAGTTCTTC.

The chain employs TRBV10-3 and TRBJ1-5; no clear D gene. Trimming stripped 0 bases from V and 4 bases from J, with 19 bases between. CDR1 is ENHRY, CDR2 SYGVKD, per germline. The CDR3 length is 18 residues. CDR3 amino acids: CAISESRVRAQRNQPQHF. The DNA for the CDR3 is TGTGCCATCAGTGAGTCGAGGGTACGGGCGCAACGGAATCAGCCCCAGCATTTT.

To note about this clone: The same CDR3 can be traced to other DNA sequences in this sample. The genes are TRBV7-2 and TRBJ1-1; the D gene is possibly TRBD1 (5 bases). This CDR3 spans 13 amino acids. Germline CDR1 and CDR2: SGHTA and FQGNSA. V was cut by 5 bases and J by 1 base, with 8 bases left in between. CDR3 region: CASSLDRNTEAFF. The CDR3 DNA sequence: TGTGCCAGCAGCCTTGACAGGAACACTGAAGCTTTCTTT. Full variable domain (remainder filled in from reference TRBV7-2 and TRBJ1-1): GAGVSQSPSNKVTEKGKDVELRCDPISGHTALYWYRQSLGQGLEFLIYFQGNSAPDKSGLPSDRFSAERTGGSVSTLTIQRTQQEDSAVYLCASSLDRNTEAFFGQGTRLTVV.

The CDR3 spells CASSRFDGLAGATDTQYF. As DNA, the CDR3 is TGTGCCAGCAGCCGATTCGACGGACTAGCGGGAGCTACAGATACGCAGTATTTT. The rearrangement uses TRBV6-8 and TRBJ2-3; 13 bases are shared with TRBD2. Unmatched junction bases numbered 12, after V lost 6 bases and J lost 3 bases. The CDR3 sequence is 18 residues long. Germline assignment: CDR1 MNHGY and CDR2 SAAAGT.

This clone was picked up one time. The V and J genes are TRBV10-3 and TRBJ1-1; no definite D call. V shed 1 base and J shed 0 bases, with 15 bases lying between them. The CDR3 runs 17 residues. Per the germline V gene, CDR1 is ENHRY and CDR2 is SYGVKD. Here the CDR3 DNA reads TGTGCCATCAGTGAGTACGCGGGATCGGGAATGAACACTGAAGCTTTCTTT. Encoded protein: CAISEYAGSGMNTEAFF.

The CDR3 region has the DNA TGTGCCAGCAGTTTTCGACAGGGGAGGTACGAGCAGTACTTC. It translates to CASSFRQGRYEQYF. The V gene is TRBV27, the J gene TRBJ2-7, with TRBD1 matching 8 bases. CDR3 length: 14 amino acids. Losses at the gene ends were 3 bases for V and 4 bases for J; bases not matched to a gene: 5. CDR1 is MNHEY and CDR2 is SMNVEV in the germline V gene (reference sequence).

The chain joins TRBV11-2 to TRBJ2-3; 10 nucleotides align to TRBD1. The CDR3 consists of 14 residues. V lost 5 bases and J lost 8; bases outside the gene matches: 7. Germline loops: CDR1 SGHAT, CDR2 FQNNGV. The DNA of the CDR3 is TGTGCCAGCAGCACCAGACAGGGGGCCATTACGCAGTATTTT. Its protein product is CASSTRQGAITQYF.

This rearrangement joins TRBV7-6 to TRBJ1-2; TRBD1 might be the D (5 bases). Germline-derived CDR1 and CDR2 are SGHVS and FNYEAQ. There are 19 residues in the CDR3. The germline V and J ends were trimmed by 2 bases and 5 bases, with 27 bases remaining between them. CDR3 residues: CASSLFSAERRRGLYGYTF. The CDR3 region has the DNA TGTGCCAGCAGCTTATTTTCGGCGGAACGTCGCCGGGGGTTGTATGGCTACACCTTC.

The V call is TRBV10-3, the J call TRBJ2-7; the D is unclear. Between the trimmed V and J ends, which lost 4 bases and 5 bases, there was a span of 24 bases. The CDR3 is made up of 17 amino acids. CDR1 ENHRY and CDR2 SYGVKD come from the germline V gene. The CDR3 is CAISAVGFRSPHNEQYF. The CDR3 region has the DNA TGTGCCATCAGTGCGGTCGGGTTCCGCTCACCACACAACGAGCAGTACTTC.

The chain joins TRBV7-9 to TRBJ2-5, with 9 bases that match TRBD2. The CDR3 length is 16 residues. V dropped 6 bases and J dropped 0; count of bases not matched to a gene: 8. Germline lookup yields CDR1 SEHNR and CDR2 FQNEAQ (reference sequence). The CDR3 DNA reads as TGTGCCAGCAGTTATTACGGGACTAGCAACCAAGAGACCCAGTACTTC. Translating it yields CASSYYGTSNQETQYF.

The chain couples TRBV18 to TRBJ2-5, with 10 bases aligning to TRBD1. The end of the DNA fits TRBJ2-7 better, so the J call may be wrong. This CDR3 spans 16 amino acids. Germline-derived CDR1 and CDR2 are KGHSH and LQKENI. CDR3 nucleotides: TGTGCCAGCTCACCACAAAGGACAGGGGGTCTCTACGAGCAGTACTTC. This encodes CASSPQRTGGLYEQYF.

The chain uses TRBV30 and TRBJ2-7; possibly TRBD1 for D (6 bases). Germline CDR1 GTSNPN, CDR2 SVGIG (reference sequence). Trimming removed 0 bases from V and 3 bases from J, with 18 bases in between. The CDR3 spans 16 residues. CDR3 amino acids: CAWSVLPGTLSYEQYF. The CDR3 DNA reads TGTGCCTGGAGTGTACTCCCCGGGACATTGAGCTACGAGCAGTACTTC.

This sequence joins TRBV19 and TRBJ2-1; D is perhaps TRBD2 (6 bases). Trimming took 1 base from V and 6 from J, leaving 16 bases between them. CDR3 size: 16 residues. Germline V CDR1 and CDR2: LNHDA, SQIVND (reference sequence). The CDR3 DNA reads as TGTGCCAGTAGTATAGGGGGAGGCCGGGTCGGCAATGAGCAGTTCTTC. It is translated as CASSIGGGRVGNEQFF.

This CDR3 is CASSVIPDTQYF. For the CDR3, the DNA is TGTGCCAGCAGTGTAATCCCAGATACGCAGTATTTT. V and J are TRBV2 and TRBJ2-3; no clear D. The CDR3 spans 12 residues. Germline V CDR1 and CDR2: SNHLY, FYNNEI. V lost 4 bases and J 4 bases, leaving 6 bases between the germline ends.

In this sample, this clone turned up a few times. V is TRBV4-3 and J is TRBJ2-2; 7 bases match TRBD1. The CDR3 has 15 amino acids. Per germline, CDR1 LGHNA and CDR2 YSLEER. Trimming took 0 bases from V and 6 from J; bases not matched to a gene: 4. The CDR3 spells CASSQETGVPGELFF. The CDR3 bases are TGCGCCAGCAGCCAAGAAACAGGGGTTCCCGGGGAGCTGTTTTTT.

To note about this clone: At one end the junction does not follow the germline gene, possibly because of a read error. The J gene is TRBJ1-1, the V gene TRBV28, with 8 bases fitting TRBD1. The CDR3 is 17 amino acids. CDR1 and CDR2 (germline): MDHEN, SYDVKM. As DNA, the CDR3 is TGTGCCGGCAGTTTATTAGGTCCCAGGGGGCGGGACACTGAAGCTTTCTTT. Translation: CAGSLLGPRGRDTEAFF.

This clone was seen just once. CDR3 protein: CASGTNHGKERGLYNEQFF. Here the CDR3 DNA reads TGTGCTAGTGGTACCAACCACGGTAAGGAGCGGGGATTGTACAATGAGCAGTTCTTC. The genes are TRBV12-5 and TRBJ2-1; 7 bases align to TRBD2. Germline CDR1 and CDR2: LGHNT and FRNRAP. The CDR3 runs to 19 residues. With 5 bases clipped from V and 4 bases from J, the junction kept 20 bases outside the gene matches.

A note on this clone: In the same sample, other DNA sequences code for this CDR3. J is TRBJ1-1 and V is TRBV5-1; 7 positions agree with TRBD1. CDR3 size: 14 residues. V lost 0 bases to trimming and J lost 3 bases; unmatched junction nucleotides: 2. The V gene's germline CDR1 is SGHRS and CDR2 YFSETQ. The CDR3 region is CASSLVQGDTEAFF. The CDR3 DNA reads TGCGCCAGCAGCTTGGTCCAGGGGGACACTGAAGCTTTCTTT. Looking up the rest from reference TRBV5-1 and TRBJ1-1 gives the full variable domain: KAGVTQTPRYLIKTRGQQVTLSCSPISGHRSVSWYQQTPGQGLQFLFEYFSETQRNKGNFPGRFSGRQFSNSRSEMNVSTLELGDSALYLCASSLVQGDTEAFFGQGTRLTVV.

The J gene is TRBJ2-5, the V gene TRBV11-2, with 8 bases lining up with TRBD2. The CDR3 length is 16 residues. From germline, CDR1 is SGHAT and CDR2 FQNNGV. With 1 base clipped from V and 4 bases from J, the junction kept 8 bases outside the gene matches. CDR3 in DNA: TGTGCCAGCAGCTTAGCGCGGGGGGCCAACCTAGAGACCCAGTACTTC. This encodes CASSLARGANLETQYF.

This chain joins TRBV7-8 and TRBJ2-7; D gene uncertain. Trimming left V 0 bases short and J 0 bases short, with 6 bases between. The germline V gene has CDR1 SGHVS and CDR2 FQNEAQ. This CDR3 comprises 14 residues. The CDR3 DNA reads TGTGCCAGCAGCTTAGCATACGGCTCCTACGAGCAGTACTTC. Its translation: CASSLAYGSYEQYF.

This rearrangement joins TRBV30 to TRBJ2-7; the match to TRBD1 covers 9 bases. V dropped 4 bases and J dropped 3; count of bases not matched to a gene: 4. The germline V gene has CDR1 GTSNPN and CDR2 SVGIG (reference sequence). The CDR3 runs 13 residues. CDR3 DNA: TGTGCCTGGAACCAGGGACAGGGCTACGAGCAGTACTTC. Amino acids: CAWNQGQGYEQYF. The variable domain in full, with the rest retrieved from reference TRBV30 and TRBJ2-7, is SQTIHQWPATLVQPVGSPLSLECTVEGTSNPNLYWYRQAAGRGLQLLFYSVGIGQISSEVPQNLSASRPQDRQFILSSKKLLLSDSGFYLCAWNQGQGYEQYFGPGTRLTVT.

This chain uses TRBV7-9 with TRBJ1-1; D call uncertain. Germline V gene sequence: CDR1 SEHNR, CDR2 FQNEAQ (reference sequence). Trimming left V 2 bases short and J 7 bases short, with 5 bases between. The CDR3 totals 11 residues. CDR3 loop: CASSLTSEAFF. CDR3 sequence (DNA): TGTGCCAGCAGCTTAACGAGTGAAGCTTTCTTT.